This T cell receptor (beta chain) emerged from a study of T cells in Graves' hyperthyroidism and ophthalmopathy. Diagnosis of hyperthyroidism was new in patients aged 18 to 65, and its duration was under 2 months. Clinical symptoms, serum thyroxine and TRAb, thyroid ultrasound and orbital computed tomography were used for the diagnoses. Germline CDR1 and CDR2: KGHDR and SFDVKD. This CDR3 region has 19 residues. J was trimmed by 0 bases and V by 3 bases; bases with no gene match: 7. The count of this clonotype is one. RNA transcripts were the template for amplifying TCR beta CDR3 regions. The HTBI set primed first-round TCR CDR3 RT-PCR. TCRdb reprocessed the multiplex PCR reads via MiXCR and lists one record per CDR3 protein. The table has roughly 710,000 distinct CDR3 sequences, around a third seen once.

The receptor's source is a woman aged 40 to 50 with Graves' hyperthyroidism. Sequenced input: blood. This chain links TRBV24-1 with TRBJ2-6, with TRBD1 identical over 10 bases. CDR3 sequence: CATSDPGQGSSSGANVLTF. The CDR3 nucleotides read TGTGCCACCAGTGATCCGGGACAGGGGTCCAGCTCTGGGGCCAACGTCCTGACTTTC.